Each of the 20 T cell receptor beta chains below was sequenced from the same sample in a study of identical twins (dated by TCRdb to the mid-2010s). Libraries were built with 5' RACE. Sequenced on an Illumina HiSeq 2000. The public reads were reprocessed in TCRdb via fastp at Q25 and MiXCR, keeping in-frame beta chains. Each CDR3 protein gets just one entry, which takes the most common genes and DNA from the rows behind it. This sample holds 690,000 or so distinct CDR3 sequences; more than 6.5% were observed only once. Together, the top ten hold approximately 0.96% of the sample. These records were also assigned to another study, of yellow fever vaccine responses in identical twins.

The sequencing input was PBMCs. The source of these receptors is a young woman in good health.

Comments on this clonotype: An end of the junction does not agree with germline; a read error may underlie this. The V and J genes are TRBV20-1 and TRBJ2-7, with 8 bases lining up with TRBD1. Germline CDR1 is DFQATT and CDR2 is SNEGSKA (reference sequence). This CDR3 has 17 residues. The CDR3 here is CSASEVVTGDSVYEKYF. CDR3 DNA sequence: TGCAGTGCTAGTGAGGTGGTGACAGGGGACTCGGTATACGAGAAGTACTTC.

This chain uses TRBV11-3 with TRBJ2-5; D is undetermined. The CDR3 consists of 13 residues. Germline loops: CDR1 SGHNT, CDR2 YENEEA. Deletions cut 3 bases from V and 4 bases from J, with 9 bases between. CDR3 amino acids: CASSFNALETQYF. The CDR3, as DNA: TGTGCCAGCAGCTTCAATGCCTTAGAGACCCAGTACTTC. Full variable domain (rest looked up from reference TRBV11-3 and TRBJ2-5): EAGVVQSPRYKIIEKKQPVAFWCNPISGHNTLYWYLQNLGQGPELLIRYENEEAVDDSQLPKDRFSAERLKGVDSTLKIQPAELGDSAVYLCASSFNALETQYFGPGTRLLVL.

The rearrangement joins TRBV20-1 to TRBJ2-2; TRBD1 matches 7 bases. Germline V CDR1 and CDR2: DFQATT, SNEGSKA (reference sequence). Trimming took 4 bases from V and 3 from J; bases not matched to a gene: 8. The CDR3 covers 15 residues. This chain's CDR3 is CSAMNRGLDTGELFF. The CDR3, as DNA: TGCAGTGCTATGAACAGGGGTTTAGACACCGGGGAGCTGTTTTTT.

This clonotype was observed many times. The rearrangement joins TRBV14 to TRBJ2-1; tentative D call: TRBD2 (5 bases). The CDR3 runs to 14 residues. Germline V gene data show CDR1 as SGHDN and CDR2 as FVKESK. V shed 3 bases and J shed 7 bases, with 13 bases lying between them. CDR3 loop: CASSQASPQNEQFF. CDR3 DNA sequence: TGTGCCAGCAGCCAGGCTAGCCCCCAGAATGAGCAGTTCTTC. Looking up the rest from reference TRBV14 and TRBJ2-1 gives the full variable domain: EAGVTQFPSHSVIEKGQTVTLRCDPISGHDNLYWYRRVMGKEIKFLLHFVKESKQDESGMPNNRFLAERTGGTYSTLKVQPAELEDSGVYFCASSQASPQNEQFFGPGTRLTVL.

CDR3 residues: CASSWAGLAGPTGSYNEQFF. DNA of the CDR3: TGTGCCAGCAGCTGGGCGGGACTAGCGGGCCCGACGGGCTCCTACAATGAGCAGTTCTTC. The chain employs TRBV5-4 and TRBJ2-1; 12 nucleotides match TRBD2. Germline V gene lookup returns CDR1 SGHNT and CDR2 YYREEE (reference sequence). CDR3 length: 20 residues. V shed 3 bases and J 0 bases; nucleotides not matched to a gene: 13.

This clonotype was observed many times. The chain combines TRBV27 with TRBJ1-2; 7 bases agree with TRBD1. The V and J ends lost 8 bases and 0 bases, in that order; junction bases with no gene match: 6. Germline assignment: CDR1 MNHEY and CDR2 SMNVEV (reference sequence). The CDR3 is 14 residues long. The CDR3 sequence: CASLGQDSNYGYTF. CDR3 sequence (DNA): TGTGCCAGCCTCGGACAGGACTCTAACTATGGCTACACCTTC.

This clonotype was observed many times. V usage is TRBV5-5 and J usage is TRBJ2-3; possibly TRBD2 for D (5 bases). CDR1 and CDR2 (germline): SGHKS, YYEKEE (reference sequence). The length of the CDR3 is 14 residues. Trimming cost V 0 bases and J 3 bases, with 8 bases left between them. The CDR3 DNA follows: TGTGCCAGCAGCTTGGTTCTAGCTACAGATACGCAGTATTTT. The encoded protein is CASSLVLATDTQYF.

This clonotype was detected ten times or more. This CDR3 reads CASSQATGSEADTQYF. DNA for the CDR3: TGTGCCAGCAGCCAAGCTACGGGATCCGAAGCAGATACGCAGTATTTT. The chain couples TRBV4-2 to TRBJ2-3; possible D gene TRBD2, 5 bases. V dropped 1 base and J dropped 4 bases, with 15 bases sitting between them. The CDR3 has 16 residues. The germline CDR1 and CDR2 sequences are LGHNA and YNFKEQ.

The chain combines TRBV2 with TRBJ2-1, with 8 bases identical to TRBD2. Germline CDR1 reads SNHLY; CDR2 reads FYNNEI. With 7 bases clipped from V and 3 bases from J, the junction kept 8 bases outside the gene matches. The CDR3 extends over 15 amino acids. As DNA, the CDR3 is TGTGCCAGCACGCTACTAGCGGCGCTCTACAATGAGCAGTTCTTC. Its protein is CASTLLAALYNEQFF.

Many counts were recorded for this clonotype. The chain uses TRBV3-1 and TRBJ2-5; possibly TRBD1 or TRBD2 for D (6 bases each). V gave up 4 bases and J gave up 10 bases, with 16 bases separating them. In germline, CDR1 is LGHDT, CDR2 YNNKEL (reference sequence). This CDR3 spans 13 amino acids. The CDR3 DNA sequence: TGTGCCAGCAGCCCCCTCGAGGGGGGTATCCAGTACTTC. It specifies CASSPLEGGIQYF.

The CDR3 is CASSLGSLSGNTIYF. CDR3 DNA: TGTGCCAGCAGCTTAGGGTCTCTCTCTGGAAACACCATATATTTT. The rearrangement joins TRBV7-2 to TRBJ1-3, with D unclear. The CDR3 covers 15 residues. Trimming removed 1 base at V and 0 bases at J, with 7 bases between. Per the germline V gene, CDR1 is SGHTA and CDR2 is FQGNSA.

This clonotype was picked up many times. The J gene is TRBJ2-7, the V gene TRBV5-1; a possible D gene is TRBD2 (6 bases). CDR3 length equals 13 residues. CDR1 and CDR2 (germline): SGHRS, YFSETQ. V was clipped by 4 bases and J by 3 bases, with 11 bases between them. The CDR3 sequence is CASSQPGSYEQYF. CDR3 sequence (DNA): TGCGCCAGCAGCCAGCCCGGGAGCTACGAGCAGTACTTC.

This clonotype was seen a few times. The genes are TRBV18 and TRBJ2-5, with no clear D. The germline V and J ends were trimmed by 3 bases and 4 bases, with 12 bases remaining between them. The CDR3 loop spans 14 amino acids. Germline V lookup: CDR1 KGHSH, CDR2 LQKENI. In nucleotides, the CDR3 is TGTGCCAGCTCACCCCCGACGGTCCTAGAGACCCAGTACTTC. The encoded protein is CASSPPTVLETQYF.

This clonotype showed up just a few times. The rearrangement joins TRBV6-1 to TRBJ2-7; the D gene could be TRBD1 or TRBD2 (5 bases each). Germline V gene sequence: CDR1 MNHNS, CDR2 SASEGT. There are 14 residues in the CDR3. The V end was cut by 6 bases, the J end by 5 bases, with 17 bases between. CDR3: CASRRFPMGDEQYF. The DNA for the CDR3 is TGTGCCAGCAGAAGGTTCCCTATGGGGGACGAGCAGTACTTC.

This clonotype has ten or more counts. The chain uses TRBV12-3 or TRBV12-4 and TRBJ2-5, with D possibly matching TRBD1 (7 bases). Trimming pared 8 bases from V and 3 bases from J, leaving 16 bases between. The CDR3 is 14 residues long. CDR3 protein: CASLTGTFEETQYF. In DNA form, the CDR3 reads TGTGCCAGCTTGACAGGGACTTTTGAAGAGACCCAGTACTTC.

This clonotype was seen at least ten times. The CDR3 nucleotides read TGTGCTAACGACCAGGTTTGTAAGAGCCTCTACAATGAGCAGTTCTTC. Residues: CANDQVCKSLYNEQFF. The V gene is TRBV24-1, the J gene TRBJ2-1; no clear D gene. The CDR3 is 16 residues long. Germline lookup yields CDR1 KGHDR and CDR2 SFDVKD.

This clonotype has at least ten counts. The chain has TRBV7-2 and TRBJ2-5; 10 bases map to TRBD2. Germline V lookup: CDR1 SGHTA, CDR2 FQGNSA. With V trimmed by 4 bases and J by 6 bases, 8 bases remained unmatched. The CDR3 sequence is 15 residues long. The CDR3 DNA reads as TGTGCCAGCAGCTCCCTAGCGGGAGAGGGAAAGACCCAGTACTTC. This encodes CASSSLAGEGKTQYF.

The V and J genes are TRBV7-2 and TRBJ2-2; possibly TRBD2 for D (5 bases). V lost 0 bases and J lost 6, with 11 bases in between. Germline assignment: CDR1 SGHTA and CDR2 FQGNSA. The CDR3 runs to 15 residues. This CDR3 reads CASSLALGEAGELFF. Here the CDR3 DNA reads TGTGCCAGCAGCTTAGCCCTCGGGGAAGCCGGGGAGCTGTTTTTT. Supplemented by reference TRBV7-2 and TRBJ2-2, the full variable domain reads GAGVSQSPSNKVTEKGKDVELRCDPISGHTALYWYRQSLGQGLEFLIYFQGNSAPDKSGLPSDRFSAERTGGSVSTLTIQRTQQEDSAVYLCASSLALGEAGELFFGEGSRLTVL.

The chain couples TRBV5-1 to TRBJ2-2; 10 bases map to TRBD1. Germline V gives CDR1 SGHRS, CDR2 YFSETQ. The length of the CDR3 is 15 residues. The V segment lost 4 bases and the J segment 4 bases; nucleotides outside the gene matches: 4. CDR3 amino acids: CASSRDRGVTGELFF. CDR3 in DNA: TGCGCCAGCAGCCGGGACAGGGGTGTCACCGGGGAGCTGTTTTTT.

In its sample, this clonotype was seen a few times. The rearrangement uses TRBV20-1 and TRBJ2-2, with TRBD2 matching 8 bases. This CDR3 is 14 amino acids long. CDR1 DFQATT and CDR2 SNEGSKA come from the germline V gene (reference sequence). V shed 1 base and J 6 bases; nucleotides not matched to a gene: 4. CDR3 protein: CSARGAGDSGELFF. CDR3 nucleotide sequence: TGCAGTGCTAGAGGAGCGGGAGATTCCGGGGAGCTGTTTTTT.